This T cell receptor (beta chain) was identified in a study of shared clonotypes between healthy human individuals. The naive CD8 subset, CD45RO-negative cells positively selected for CCR7, excluded terminally differentiated effector memory CD45RA+ cells. With 10 bases clipped from V and 4 bases from J, the junction kept 12 bases outside the gene matches. The CDR3 is 15 residues long. Germline assignment: CDR1 MDHEN and CDR2 SYDVKM. Produced via immunoSEQ multiplex PCR; TCRdb's table is partial and in-frame only. The table shows hundreds of thousands of clones, with about 96% occurring only once. Material: naive CD8+ T cells sorted from blood. This chain links TRBV28 with TRBJ2-2; 7 bases map to TRBD1. This TCR was sampled from a woman younger than 45 in good health. The CDR3 loop is CATLSHRTGTGELFF. The CDR3 region has the DNA TGTGCCACCCTCTCCCATAGGACAGGCACCGGGGAGCTGTTTTTT.